This T cell receptor (beta chain) was recorded in a study of cytomegalovirus exposure and HLA in healthy donors. General study results and limits: A few of the chains that were CMV-associated were confirmed in vitro to be specific for CMV antigens.

With V trimmed by 5 bases and J by 2 bases, 7 bases remained unmatched. Germline V gene sequence: CDR1 SGHRS, CDR2 YFSETQ. This CDR3 has 15 residues. Healthy bone marrow donors supplied every sample. The PCR made use of 60 Vbeta and 13 Jbeta primers. The repertoire was sequenced with immunoSEQ multiplex PCR; TCRdb's copy has only in-frame clones and lacks some. The table includes 180,000 or so clones, approximately 86% detected once. About this clone: No antigen is known for it.

The chain couples TRBV5-1 to TRBJ2-7; 10 positions agree with TRBD1. The receptor's source is a woman between 25 and 40 years old in good health and CMV-seronegative. Sequenced input: PBMCs. The CDR3 region has the DNA TGCGCCAGCAGTTGGGACAGGGGTCGAACCTACGAGCAGTACTTC. Residues: CASSWDRGRTYEQYF.